This TCR beta chain was obtained from a study of tumor-infiltrating lymphocytes in primary liver carcinoma. Study at large: Staging of the tumors gave T1-T3 N0M0, with widths of about 4 to 10 cm. Productive TCRbeta read counts per sample ran from roughly 4 to 7 million and were similar across tissue types.

Blood RNA came from unsorted whole blood; germline DNA was also extracted. Surgery was preceded by the collection of roughly 4 milliliters of peripheral blood. Production of TCR beta cDNA used around 0.45 ug total RNA together with a constant-region primer. Nested multiplex PCR, run for three rounds with slightly modified ARM-PCR, yielded TCR beta libraries. TRBV1-TRBV30 forward primers paired with a C-beta reverse primer were used in the first two PCR rounds, which ran roughly 9 cycles each. TCRdb recomputed calls from the multiplex PCR reads with MiXCR, one row per CDR3 protein. The sample includes about 200,000 distinct CDR3 sequences, about 61% seen only once; the top ten take roughly 7%. On this clonotype itself: Its specificity is unknown.

V lost 4 bases, J lost 8 bases, and 16 bases stayed unmatched. CDR1 is SGHRS, CDR2 YFSETQ, per germline. The CDR3 totals 17 residues. Points from the study as a whole: The study found a significantly higher top-250-clone fraction in tumors than in blood (p = 0.039).

The sequence came from a woman aged 55-75 years with primary liver carcinoma and hepatitis B virus infection. V is TRBV5-1 and J is TRBJ2-1; 9 bases are a match to TRBD1. The sample consisted of peripheral blood. CDR3 residues: CASSLESPGQGDHEQFF. The CDR3 region has the DNA TGCGCCAGCAGCCTGGAATCTCCGGGACAGGGTGACCATGAGCAGTTCTTC.